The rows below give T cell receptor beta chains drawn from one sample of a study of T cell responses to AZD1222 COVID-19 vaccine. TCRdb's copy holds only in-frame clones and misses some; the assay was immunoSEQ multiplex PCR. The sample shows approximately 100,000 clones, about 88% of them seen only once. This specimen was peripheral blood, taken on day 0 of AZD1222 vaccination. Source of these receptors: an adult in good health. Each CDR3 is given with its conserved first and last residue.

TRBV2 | CASSRGGQLAYGYTF
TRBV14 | CASSQVGQGSPGNTIYF
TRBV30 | CAWSVLRENGELFF
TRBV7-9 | CAGGMTDTQYF
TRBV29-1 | CSVDRQGRTEAFF
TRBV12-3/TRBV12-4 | CASSFSGLAEAFF
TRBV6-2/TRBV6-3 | CASSFGTGVEQYF
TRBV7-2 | CASSLSDRVYYGYTF
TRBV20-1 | CSASPLARETQYF
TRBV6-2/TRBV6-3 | CASNYYYEQYF
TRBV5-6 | CASSHRASYEQYF
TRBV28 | CASSLHGTGDQPQHF
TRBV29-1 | CSARLAPERGYTF
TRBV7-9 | CASSLSQGLFEKLFF
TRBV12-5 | CASGSGIRF
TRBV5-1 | CASSLGLVPTNYGYTF
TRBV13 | CASSLYRGAGYTF
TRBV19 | CASSIPSGGSRETQYF
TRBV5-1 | CASSLDQTGIYEQYF
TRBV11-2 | CASSLGLGDYNEQFF
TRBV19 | CASSTVNRGHGYGYTF
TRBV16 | CASSQLAASTDTQYF
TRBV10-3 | CAISEYSRDKSYGYTF
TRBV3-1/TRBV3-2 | CASSQDYSGAPYEQYF
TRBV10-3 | CAIRDYRGSYNEQFF
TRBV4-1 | CASSQDPASGGGTGELFF
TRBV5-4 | CASSRDHYEQYF
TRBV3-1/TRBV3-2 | CASSYIAAEQFF
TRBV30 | CAWRGPNTDTQYF
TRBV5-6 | CASSLLGQGATGELFF
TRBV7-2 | CASSLTWSTNEKLFF
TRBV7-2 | CASSLEGLVNEQFF
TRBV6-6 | CASRQGQGRTTYEQYF
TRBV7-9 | CASSLLLGRRGEKLFF
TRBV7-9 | CASRPTRDYNSPLHF
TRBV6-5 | CASSPTGPENQPQHF
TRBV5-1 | CASNLGGKGLSPLHF
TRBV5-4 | CASSVTVTGGHEQYF
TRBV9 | CASSVEALAGLREQYF
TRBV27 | CASSGGLQGNYGYTF
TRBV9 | CASSRSMGTEAFF
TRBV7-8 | CASSFKVDLGYTF
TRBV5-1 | CASSRDSPGNEQFF